This T cell receptor (beta chain) was documented in a study of blood T cell repertoires in COVID-19. About the research overall: Samples of COVID-19 (acute and convalescent) were obtained from the United States, Italy and Spain. Nucleic acid was either cDNA or gDNA, and it came from T cells, B-cell-depleted T cells, or PBMCs.

With V trimmed by 4 bases and J by 3 bases, 10 bases remained unmatched. The CDR3 totals 16 residues. This clone has just one count. Authors' analysis steps: The authors estimated nucleated cell counts from reference gene primer amplification. Sequencing used immunoSEQ multiplex PCR; TCRdb keeps in-frame clones, though not all of them. For V, J and clone size, that table is used; D and trimming come from the DNA. The sample shows about 220,000 clones, 83% of them seen only once. The TCR sequence derives from a woman aged 40 to 55 with active or convalescent COVID-19. The chain links TRBV23-1 to TRBJ2-7, with 9 bases aligning to TRBD1. TRBV23-1 is treated as an ORF (open reading frame) with a function not yet certain. Sequenced: peripheral blood. For the CDR3, the DNA is TGCGCCAGCAGTCTCCGTAGCGGACAGGGGAGCTACGAGCAGTACTTC. It yields the protein CASSLRSGQGSYEQYF.